This T cell receptor beta chain is drawn from a study of cytomegalovirus exposure and HLA in healthy donors. Comments on this clone: The antigen is not known.

General study findings and limits: A later analysis, which compared TCR beta chains of equal frequency, found the HLA-associated ones more clonally expanded.

Vbeta (60) and Jbeta (13) primers were used in the PCR. TCRdb's table, derived via immunoSEQ multiplex PCR, lists solely in-frame clones and lacks some. Altogether about 130,000 clones are present, roughly three quarters being singletons, with the ten largest covering around 1.9%. Germline assignment: CDR1 MDHEN and CDR2 SYDVKM. The V end was cut by 2 bases, the J end by 2 bases, with 16 bases between. There are 16 residues in the CDR3. The chain uses TRBV28 and TRBJ2-7; maybe TRBD2 (7 bases). This clonotype was obtained from a middle-aged woman in good health and CMV-seronegative. Material for sequencing was PBMCs. CDR3: CASSLGGASGTYEQYF. The CDR3 coding sequence is TGTGCCAGCAGTTTAGGGGGGGCAAGTGGAACCTACGAGCAGTACTTC.